This T cell receptor beta chain was sequenced during a study of chemoradiotherapy in HPV16-positive cancers. TCRdb's copy holds only in-frame clones and misses some; the assay was immunoSEQ multiplex PCR. The profile shows over 6,500 clones, 71% of them singletons. The sequence derives from a human donor with HPV-associated anogenital cancer. The specimen was tumor tissue, collected from a patient who underwent chemoradiotherapy.

The CDR3 spells CASTGGLPNYGYTF. The CDR3 coding sequence is TGTGCCAGCACAGGGGGACTTCCTAACTATGGCTACACCTTC. This chain uses TRBV28 with TRBJ1-2, with 7 bases fitting TRBD1. Germline assignment: CDR1 MDHEN and CDR2 SYDVKM. This CDR3 spans 14 amino acids. Trimming took 7 bases from V and 0 from J; bases not matched to a gene: 5.